This T cell receptor beta chain was sequenced during a study of blood T cell repertoires in COVID-19. Study information: Samples of COVID-19 (acute and convalescent) were obtained from the United States, Italy and Spain. Sources were T cells, B-cell-depleted T cells, or PBMCs; the material itself was cDNA or gDNA.

Authors' analysis steps: Researchers report that nucleated cell counts were estimated from reference gene primer amplification. The method was immunoSEQ multiplex PCR; TCRdb's version includes in-frame clones alone and lacks a portion of them. V, J and clone size were drawn from that table, and D and trimming were deduced from the DNA. The sample records approximately 94,000 clones, over 80% being singletons. This CDR3 contains 12 residues. The germline gives CDR1 LNHDA, CDR2 SQIVND (reference sequence). The V end was cut by 8 bases, the J end by 4 bases, with 11 bases between. The chain has TRBV19 and TRBJ1-2; D remains ambiguous. The sample consisted of peripheral blood. The TCR sequence derives from a woman in her forties or fifties in a cohort sampled during active COVID-19. The CDR3, as DNA: TGTGCCAGTCAACGCGTCCCCTATGGCTACACCTTC. Translated: CASQRVPYGYTF.